This TCR beta chain was observed in a study of vaccination effects on CD4 cells after COVID-19. Study as a whole: Samples were taken post-vaccine, and their median timing was 72 days after the second dose.

With the ViraFEST assay, the study expanded antigen-specific CD4+ T cells using viral peptide pools, then sequenced them. Culture lasted approximately 10 days before CD4+ T cell isolation. Everyone in the study got two shots of either the BNT162b2 or mRNA-1273 vaccine. Only in-frame clones appear in the TCRdb table, and some are missing; sequencing was by immunoSEQ multiplex PCR. The sample holds fewer than 30,000 clones, around 67% seen once. This clone was recorded a few times. Its antigen remains unidentified. The TCR was taken from a human donor who received a COVID-19 vaccine. This specimen was CD4+ T cells from PBMCs cultured with SARS-CoV-2 spike peptides, taken after COVID-19 vaccination.

The CDR3 coding sequence is TGCGCCAGCAGCTTGGATCAACGATCGGATTCACCCCTCCACTTT. Amino acids: CASSLDQRSDSPLHF. V and J are TRBV5-1 and TRBJ1-6; unclear D gene. The CDR3 loop spans 15 amino acids. Germline loops: CDR1 SGHRS, CDR2 YFSETQ. The V and J ends lost 0 bases and 8 bases respectively, with 12 bases between them.